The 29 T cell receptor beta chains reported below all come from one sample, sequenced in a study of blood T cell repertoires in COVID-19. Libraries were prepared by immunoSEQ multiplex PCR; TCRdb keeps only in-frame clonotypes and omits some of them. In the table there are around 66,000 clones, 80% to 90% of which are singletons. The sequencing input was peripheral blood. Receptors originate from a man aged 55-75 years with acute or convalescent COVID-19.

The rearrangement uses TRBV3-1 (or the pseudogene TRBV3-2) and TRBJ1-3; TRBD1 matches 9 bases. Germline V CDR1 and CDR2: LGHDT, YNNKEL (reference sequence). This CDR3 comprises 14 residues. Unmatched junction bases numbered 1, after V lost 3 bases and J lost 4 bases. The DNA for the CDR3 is TGTGCCAGCAGCCACGGGACAGGGGGAAACACCATATATTTT. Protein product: CASSHGTGGNTIYF.

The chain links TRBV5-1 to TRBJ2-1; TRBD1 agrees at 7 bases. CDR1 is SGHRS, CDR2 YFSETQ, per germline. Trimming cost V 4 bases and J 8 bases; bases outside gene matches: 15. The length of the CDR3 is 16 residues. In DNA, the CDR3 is TGCGCCAGCAGCGAAACAGGGGCTCCTGGCCTCGATGAGCAGTTCTTC. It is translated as CASSETGAPGLDEQFF.

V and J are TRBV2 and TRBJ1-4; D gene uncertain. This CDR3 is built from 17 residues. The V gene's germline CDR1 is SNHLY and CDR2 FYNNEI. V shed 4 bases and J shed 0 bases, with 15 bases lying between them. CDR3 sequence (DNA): TGTGCCAGCAGTGCCACAGTAGGCCCAGCAACTAATGAAAAACTGTTTTTT. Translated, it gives CASSATVGPATNEKLFF.

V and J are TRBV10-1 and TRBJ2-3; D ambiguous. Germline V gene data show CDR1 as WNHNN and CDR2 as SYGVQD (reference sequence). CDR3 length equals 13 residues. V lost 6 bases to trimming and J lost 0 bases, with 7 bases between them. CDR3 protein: CASRQSSTDTQYF. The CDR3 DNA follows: TGCGCCAGCAGGCAGTCCAGCACAGATACGCAGTATTTT.

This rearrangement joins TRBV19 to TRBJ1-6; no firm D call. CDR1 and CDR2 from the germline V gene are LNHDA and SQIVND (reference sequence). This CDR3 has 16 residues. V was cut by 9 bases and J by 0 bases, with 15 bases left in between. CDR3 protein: CASLPKTSSYNSPLHF. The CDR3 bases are TGTGCCAGCCTACCCAAGACTAGCTCCTATAATTCACCCCTCCACTTT. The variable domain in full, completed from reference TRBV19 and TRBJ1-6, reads DGGITQSPKYLFRKEGQNVTLSCEQNLNHDAMYWYRQDPGQGLRLIYYSQIVNDFQKGDIAEGYSVSREKKESFPLTVTSAQKNPTAFYLCASLPKTSSYNSPLHFGNGTRLTVT.

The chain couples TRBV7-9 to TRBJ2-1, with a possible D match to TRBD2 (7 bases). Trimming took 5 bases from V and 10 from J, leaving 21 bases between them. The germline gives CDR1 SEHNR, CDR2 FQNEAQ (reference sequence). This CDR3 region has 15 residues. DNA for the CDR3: TGTGCCAGCAGCCTATCGGGGGGACATAGTGGCGAGCAGTTCTTC. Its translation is CASSLSGGHSGEQFF.

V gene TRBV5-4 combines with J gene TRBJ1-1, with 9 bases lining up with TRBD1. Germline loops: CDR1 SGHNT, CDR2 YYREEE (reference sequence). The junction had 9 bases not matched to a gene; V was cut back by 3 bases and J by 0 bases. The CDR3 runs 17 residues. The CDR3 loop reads CASSSGTGYFVNTEAFF. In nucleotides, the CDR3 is TGTGCCAGCAGCTCAGGGACAGGGTATTTCGTGAACACTGAAGCTTTCTTT.

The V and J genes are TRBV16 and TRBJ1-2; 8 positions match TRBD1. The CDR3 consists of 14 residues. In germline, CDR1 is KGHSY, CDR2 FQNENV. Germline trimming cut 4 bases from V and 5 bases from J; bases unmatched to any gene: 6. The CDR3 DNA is TGTGCCAGCAGCCCTCCCACAGGGGGGTATGGCTACACCTTC. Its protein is CASSPPTGGYGYTF.

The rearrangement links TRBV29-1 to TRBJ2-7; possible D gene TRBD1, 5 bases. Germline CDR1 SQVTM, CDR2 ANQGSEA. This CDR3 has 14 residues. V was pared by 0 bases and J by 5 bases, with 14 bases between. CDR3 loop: CSVEEVGVPNEQYF. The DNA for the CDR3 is TGCAGCGTTGAAGAGGTAGGGGTTCCCAACGAGCAGTACTTC.

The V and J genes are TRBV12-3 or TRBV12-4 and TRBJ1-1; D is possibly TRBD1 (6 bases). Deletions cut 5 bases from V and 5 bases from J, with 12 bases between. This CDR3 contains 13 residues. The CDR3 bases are TGTGCCAGCAGTCCCCCAGGGGATACTGAAGCTTTCTTT. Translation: CASSPPGDTEAFF.

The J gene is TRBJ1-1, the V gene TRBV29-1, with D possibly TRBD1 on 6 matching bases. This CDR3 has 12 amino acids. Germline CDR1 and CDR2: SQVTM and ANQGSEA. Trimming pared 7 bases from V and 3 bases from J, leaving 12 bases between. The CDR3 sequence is CSALYRDTEAFF. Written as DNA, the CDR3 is TGCAGCGCCTTATACAGGGACACTGAAGCTTTCTTT. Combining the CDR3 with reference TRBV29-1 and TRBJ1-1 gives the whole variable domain SAVISQKPSRDICQRGTSLTIQCQVDSQVTMMFWYRQQPGQSLTLIATANQGSEATYESGFVIDKFPISRPNLTFSTLTVSNMSPEDSSIYLCSALYRDTEAFFGQGTRLTVV.

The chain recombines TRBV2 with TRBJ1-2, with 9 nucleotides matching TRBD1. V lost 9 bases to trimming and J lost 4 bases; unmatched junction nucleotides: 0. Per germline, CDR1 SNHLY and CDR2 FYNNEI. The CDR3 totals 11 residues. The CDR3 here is CARGQGYGYTF. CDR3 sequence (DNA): TGTGCCAGGGGACAGGGCTATGGCTACACCTTC.

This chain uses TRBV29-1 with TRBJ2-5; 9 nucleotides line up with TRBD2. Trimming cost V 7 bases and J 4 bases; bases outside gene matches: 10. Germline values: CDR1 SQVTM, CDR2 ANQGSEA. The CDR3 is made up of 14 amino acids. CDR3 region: CSATGGGGLETQYF. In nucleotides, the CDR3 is TGCAGCGCCACTGGCGGGGGGGGGTTAGAGACCCAGTACTTC.

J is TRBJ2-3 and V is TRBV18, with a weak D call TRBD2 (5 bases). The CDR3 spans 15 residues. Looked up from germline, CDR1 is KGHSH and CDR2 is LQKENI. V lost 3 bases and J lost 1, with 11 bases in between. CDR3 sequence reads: CASSPLSGRTDTQYF. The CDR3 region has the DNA TGTGCCAGCTCACCGCTCAGCGGTCGCACAGATACGCAGTATTTT.

For the CDR3, the DNA is TGTGCCAGCTCACTACGGACCCAGGGGGTGGCTAATGAAAAACTGTTTTTT. Its translation is CASSLRTQGVANEKLFF. J is TRBJ1-4 and V is TRBV18; 7 bases are shared with TRBD1. The ends lost 4 bases at V and 3 bases at J; junction bases unmatched: 11. Germline V lookup: CDR1 KGHSH, CDR2 LQKENI. This CDR3 spans 17 amino acids.

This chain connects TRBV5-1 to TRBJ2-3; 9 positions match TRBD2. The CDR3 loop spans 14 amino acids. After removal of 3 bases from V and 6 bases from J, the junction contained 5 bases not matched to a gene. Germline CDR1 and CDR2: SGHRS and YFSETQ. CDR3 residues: CASSSSGGPDTQYF. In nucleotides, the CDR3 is TGCGCCAGCAGCTCCAGCGGGGGGCCCGATACGCAGTATTTT.

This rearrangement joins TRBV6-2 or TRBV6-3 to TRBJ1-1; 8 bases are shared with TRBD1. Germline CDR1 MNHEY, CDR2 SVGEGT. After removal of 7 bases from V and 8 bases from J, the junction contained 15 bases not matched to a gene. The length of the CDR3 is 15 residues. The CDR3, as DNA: TGTGCCAGCACCCCCTCTTGGGGCAGGGGGCCGGAAGCTTTCTTT. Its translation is CASTPSWGRGPEAFF.

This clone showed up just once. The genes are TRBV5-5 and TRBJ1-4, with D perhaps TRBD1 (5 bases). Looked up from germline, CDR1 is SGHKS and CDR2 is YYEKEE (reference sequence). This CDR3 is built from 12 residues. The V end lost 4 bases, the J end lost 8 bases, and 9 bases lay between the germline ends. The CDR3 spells CASSGRGEKLFF. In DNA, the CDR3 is TGTGCCAGCAGCGGTAGGGGAGAAAAACTGTTTTTT.

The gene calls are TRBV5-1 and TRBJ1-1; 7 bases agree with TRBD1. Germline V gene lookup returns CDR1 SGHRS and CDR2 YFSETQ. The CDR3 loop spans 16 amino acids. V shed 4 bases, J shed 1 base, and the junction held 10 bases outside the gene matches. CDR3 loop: CASSDGTAHGNTEAFF. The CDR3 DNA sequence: TGCGCCAGCAGCGACGGGACAGCTCACGGGAACACTGAAGCTTTCTTT.

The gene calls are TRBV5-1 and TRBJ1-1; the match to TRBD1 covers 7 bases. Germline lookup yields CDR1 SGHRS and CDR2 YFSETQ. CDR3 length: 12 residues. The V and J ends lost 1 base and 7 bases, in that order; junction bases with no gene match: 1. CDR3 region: CASSLTGVEAFF. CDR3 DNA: TGCGCCAGCAGCTTGACAGGGGTTGAAGCTTTCTTT.

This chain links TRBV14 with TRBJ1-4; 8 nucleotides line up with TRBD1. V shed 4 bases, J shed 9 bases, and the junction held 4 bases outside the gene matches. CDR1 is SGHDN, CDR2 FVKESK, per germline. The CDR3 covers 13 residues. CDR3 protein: CASSPRTGQKLFF. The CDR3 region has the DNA TGTGCCAGCAGCCCAAGGACAGGGCAAAAACTGTTTTTT.

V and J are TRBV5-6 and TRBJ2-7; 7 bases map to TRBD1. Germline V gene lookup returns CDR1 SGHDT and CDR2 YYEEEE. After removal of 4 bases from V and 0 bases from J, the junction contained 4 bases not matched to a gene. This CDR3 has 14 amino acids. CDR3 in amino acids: CASSTGTASYEQYF. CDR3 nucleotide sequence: TGTGCCAGCAGCACCGGGACAGCCTCCTACGAGCAGTACTTC.

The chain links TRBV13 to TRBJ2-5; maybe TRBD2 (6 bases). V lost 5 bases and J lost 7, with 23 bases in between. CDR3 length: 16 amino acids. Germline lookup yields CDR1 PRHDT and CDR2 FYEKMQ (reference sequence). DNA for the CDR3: TGTGCCAGCAGCCCGGGGCCGGGGGACCCCGGAGGGACCCAGTACTTC. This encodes CASSPGPGDPGGTQYF.

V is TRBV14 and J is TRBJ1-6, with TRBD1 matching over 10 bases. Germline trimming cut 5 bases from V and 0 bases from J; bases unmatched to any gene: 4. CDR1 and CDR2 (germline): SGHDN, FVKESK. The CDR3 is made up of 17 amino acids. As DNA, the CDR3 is TGTGCCAGCAGCTCGGGACAGGGGAGCTCCTATAATTCACCCCTCCACTTT. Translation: CASSSGQGSSYNSPLHF.

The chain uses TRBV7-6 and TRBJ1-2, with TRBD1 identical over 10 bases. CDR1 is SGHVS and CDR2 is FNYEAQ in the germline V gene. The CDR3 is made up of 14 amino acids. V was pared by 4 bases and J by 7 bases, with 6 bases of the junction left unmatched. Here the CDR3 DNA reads TGTGCCAGCAGCTCCAGCGGGGACAGGGGTGGCTACACCTTC. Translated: CASSSSGDRGGYTF.

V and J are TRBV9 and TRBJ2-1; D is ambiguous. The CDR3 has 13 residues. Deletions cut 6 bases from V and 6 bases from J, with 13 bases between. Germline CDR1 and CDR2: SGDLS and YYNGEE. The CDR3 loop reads CASTRTPGNEQFF. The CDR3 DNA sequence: TGTGCCAGCACCAGAACCCCGGGCAATGAGCAGTTCTTC.

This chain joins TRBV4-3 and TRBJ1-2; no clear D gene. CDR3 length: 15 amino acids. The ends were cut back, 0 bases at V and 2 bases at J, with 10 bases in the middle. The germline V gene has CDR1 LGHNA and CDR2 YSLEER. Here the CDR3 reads CASSQETARNYGYTF. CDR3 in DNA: TGCGCCAGCAGCCAAGAAACAGCCCGAAACTATGGCTACACCTTC.

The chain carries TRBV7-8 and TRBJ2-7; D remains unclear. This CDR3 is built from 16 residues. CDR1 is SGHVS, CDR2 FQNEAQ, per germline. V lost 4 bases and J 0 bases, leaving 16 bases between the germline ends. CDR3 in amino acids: CASSSTIGHSSYEQYF. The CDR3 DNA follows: TGTGCCAGCAGCTCCACGATCGGCCACAGCTCCTACGAGCAGTACTTC.

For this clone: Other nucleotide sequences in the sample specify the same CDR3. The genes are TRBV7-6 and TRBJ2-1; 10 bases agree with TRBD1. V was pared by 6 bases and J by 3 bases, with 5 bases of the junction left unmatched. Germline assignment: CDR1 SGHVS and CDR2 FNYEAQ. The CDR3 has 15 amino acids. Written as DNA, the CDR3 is TGTGCCAGCAGTATAGGACAGGGGGACTACAATGAGCAGTTCTTC. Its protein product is CASSIGQGDYNEQFF.